The rows below give T cell receptor beta chains drawn from one sample of a study of blood T cell repertoires in COVID-19. The assay was immunoSEQ multiplex PCR, and TCRdb's table has in-frame clones only and misses some. The data show fewer than 65,000 clones, 87% seen once. Sequenced sample: peripheral blood. Receptors were obtained from a human donor with acute or convalescent COVID-19. The donor label of this sample is uncertain. The CDR3 runs from the conserved cysteine through the conserved F or W. Each record gives: V gene, J gene, CDR3 protein.

v_gene: TRBV7-2; j_gene: TRBJ2-1; CDR3aa: CASSLPTTPEQFF
v_gene: TRBV10-3; j_gene: TRBJ2-3; CDR3aa: CAISGRTSGDPSGITDTQYF
v_gene: TRBV5-1; j_gene: TRBJ2-7; CDR3aa: CASSSMSRAGGGEQYF
v_gene: TRBV5-6; j_gene: TRBJ2-3; CDR3aa: CASTPTSGYTDTQYF
v_gene: TRBV19; j_gene: TRBJ1-2; CDR3aa: CASSLDPPHQGGYTF
v_gene: TRBV11-3; j_gene: TRBJ2-1; CDR3aa: CASSPGLADWDEQFF
v_gene: TRBV14; j_gene: TRBJ1-2; CDR3aa: CASSQDAGGVRGYTF
v_gene: TRBV19; j_gene: TRBJ1-6; CDR3aa: CASKNPTAYNSPLHF
v_gene: TRBV4-2; j_gene: TRBJ1-2; CDR3aa: CASSQDAGTGTYGYTF
v_gene: TRBV10-3; j_gene: TRBJ1-5; CDR3aa: CAISEQGNQPQHF
v_gene: TRBV12-3/TRBV12-4; j_gene: TRBJ1-5; CDR3aa: CASTRQQDQPQHF
v_gene: TRBV18; j_gene: TRBJ1-6; CDR3aa: CASSPLDNSPLHF
v_gene: TRBV7-2; j_gene: TRBJ2-5; CDR3aa: CASSAQTGNQETQYF